This TCR beta chain came from a study of cytomegalovirus exposure and HLA in healthy donors. Looking at the study overall: An analysis done earlier identified 117 million unique TCR beta sequences from 200 million or so T cells. Study-wide points: In a later analysis, TCR association rates varied by HLA locus: DRB1 most, HLA-C fewest. A later analysis found most CMV-associated TCR beta chains apparently HLA-restricted.

Primers for the PCR totalled 60 Vbeta and 13 Jbeta. Sequencing was performed with immunoSEQ multiplex PCR; in TCRdb, only in-frame clones are kept and a portion is missing. The data hold fewer than 200,000 clones, with less than 90% observed a single time. Looked up from germline, CDR1 is SGHDN and CDR2 is FVKESK. The length of the CDR3 is 16 residues. In regard to this clone: Its specificity is not known. An end of the junction differs from the germline gene, which may be a read error.

The chain links TRBV14 to TRBJ2-7; 7 bases match TRBD1. Sequenced material: PBMCs. The source is a woman in her forties or fifties in good health and CMV-seropositive. The CDR3 protein is CAGSQDTWTGSYEQYF. In DNA form, the CDR3 reads TGTGCCGGCAGCCAAGACACCTGGACAGGCTCCTACGAGCAGTACTTC.